The rows below give T cell receptor beta chains drawn from one sample of a study of OX40 agonist ivuxolimab in advanced cancers. Libraries were prepared by immunoSEQ multiplex PCR; TCRdb keeps only in-frame clonotypes and omits some of them. Of approximately 91,000 clones listed, around nine tenths are singletons. The sequencing used CD4+ or CD8+ T cells sorted from blood, collected in a trial of the OX40 agonist ivuxolimab. The receptor source for this set is an adult with an advanced solid tumor such as melanoma, head and neck, liver or kidney cancer. Both conserved end residues are part of each CDR3.

V: TRBV5-4
J: TRBJ2-1
CDR3: CASSLAVAGGYNEQFF

V: TRBV10-3
J: TRBJ1-4
CDR3: CAIGDSGEKLFF

V: TRBV25-1
J: TRBJ2-5
CDR3: CASSAAGYQETQYF

V: TRBV7-2
J: TRBJ2-7
CDR3: CASSLWDRSYEQYF

V: TRBV7-2
J: TRBJ2-3
CDR3: CASLRAVGTDTQYF

V: TRBV6-5
J: TRBJ2-1
CDR3: CASSPTTPVDEQFF

V: TRBV9
J: TRBJ2-1
CDR3: CASSPRLAGYNEQFF

V: TRBV5-8
J: TRBJ1-1
CDR3: CASSSGNTRDTEAFF

V: TRBV19
J: TRBJ2-5
CDR3: CASELGKTQYF

V: TRBV7-7
J: TRBJ2-7
CDR3: CASSLKYEQYF

V: TRBV18
J: TRBJ1-6
CDR3: CASSPENSNSPLHF

V: TRBV4-1
J: TRBJ2-6
CDR3: CASSQEGGLGANVLTF

V: TRBV18
J: TRBJ1-2
CDR3: CASSPSDGGYTF

V: TRBV6-5
J: TRBJ2-5
CDR3: CASKSGADQETQYF

V: TRBV19
J: TRBJ1-2
CDR3: CASSRAGGTNYGYTF

V: TRBV25-1
J: TRBJ2-7
CDR3: CASSPSAGTGGPDYEQYF

V: TRBV6-1
J: TRBJ2-7
CDR3: CASSEGATGDEQYF

V: TRBV9
J: TRBJ1-2
CDR3: CASSVGAGTYGYTF

V: TRBV11-2
J: TRBJ2-2
CDR3: CASTITGQGANTGELFF

V: TRBV12-5
J: TRBJ2-6
CDR3: CASGSSGANVLTF

V: TRBV5-4
J: TRBJ2-2
CDR3: CASSPRTGSQFGELFF

V: TRBV6-5
J: TRBJ1-5
CDR3: CASSYSENQPQHF

V: TRBV15
J: TRBJ2-1
CDR3: CATSRDKKEFF

V: TRBV9
J: TRBJ2-2
CDR3: CARRWLVSTGELFF

V: TRBV9
J: TRBJ1-1
CDR3: CASSLGGQGGTEAFF

V: TRBV28
J: TRBJ1-1
CDR3: CATQSGGTEAFF

V: TRBV2
J: TRBJ2-5
CDR3: CASGVGGGKGETQYF

V: TRBV19
J: TRBJ2-1
CDR3: CASRGGGDEQFF

V: TRBV9
J: TRBJ2-3
CDR3: CASSVVPGTSGGASDTQYF

V: TRBV5-1
J: TRBJ2-5
CDR3: CASSFGSQETQYF

V: TRBV15
J: TRBJ2-7
CDR3: CATSRDLTGGKLEQYF

V: TRBV27
J: TRBJ1-2
CDR3: CASSSRGDSANYGYTF

V: TRBV5-6
J: TRBJ1-4
CDR3: CASTLGTVGEKLFF

V: TRBV5-1
J: TRBJ2-7
CDR3: CASSHAGSSHEQYF

V: TRBV19
J: TRBJ1-1
CDR3: CASSIKSRHEAFF

V: TRBV5-4
J: TRBJ2-4
CDR3: CASSGTEGARNIQYF

V: TRBV7-6
J: TRBJ2-1
CDR3: CASSGTSGGGLKEQFF

V: TRBV2
J: TRBJ1-4
CDR3: CATKTVLTDEKLFF

V: TRBV7-9
J: TRBJ1-1
CDR3: CASSRDRAEAFF

V: TRBV19
J: TRBJ1-4
CDR3: CATRAGGEKLFF

V: TRBV9
J: TRBJ2-7
CDR3: CASSRLPGTSGDPWEQYF

V: TRBV9
J: TRBJ1-2
CDR3: CASSVDRGDYGYTF

V: TRBV7-9
J: TRBJ2-1
CDR3: CASSPPGSSYNEQFF

V: TRBV6-1
J: TRBJ1-2
CDR3: CASSDGDRSLPGYTF

V: TRBV28
J: TRBJ1-1
CDR3: CASGTTVEAFF

V: TRBV19
J: TRBJ2-4
CDR3: CASSISGEGDIQYF

V: TRBV4-1
J: TRBJ2-1
CDR3: CASSHIPSGGLPGDEQFF

V: TRBV6-5
J: TRBJ2-1
CDR3: CASSSTGTGFYNEQFF

V: TRBV7-2
J: TRBJ2-7
CDR3: CASSLDARRGSYEQYF

V: TRBV19
J: TRBJ1-2
CDR3: CASSPEVGGYTF

V: TRBV15
J: TRBJ2-2
CDR3: CATSRGRDGRDTGELFF

V: TRBV6-5
J: NA
CDR3: CASSYDSYEQYF

V: TRBV5-1
J: TRBJ2-5
CDR3: CASSSQRALGETQYF

V: TRBV25-1
J: TRBJ1-4
CDR3: CASSVGGQGEKLFF

V: TRBV11-3
J: TRBJ2-5
CDR3: CASSQGTGMTQYF